This T cell receptor beta chain appears in the sequencing data of a study of CXCR3-negative and CXCR3-positive naive CD8 T cells. As for the study in general: Every library held about 1.5 +/- 0.3 million TRB reads, and the total came to roughly 150 million. Study-wide points: Sequencing showed both naive subsets with comparably high diversity, and memory CD8+ cells much lower.

Germline V gives CDR1 KGHSH, CDR2 LQKENI. The CDR3 runs 15 residues. Via 5' RACE with UMI labels, TRB cDNA libraries were prepared. TCRdb reprocessed the 5' RACE reads, keeping one entry per CDR3 protein, no DNA. This repertoire includes some 5,000 distinct CDR3 sequences. Regarding this clonotype: What it recognizes is unknown.

The rearrangement links TRBV18 to TRBJ1-2; TCRdb selects TRBD1, and the lack of DNA leaves this call unchecked. Sequencing input: naive CXCR3- CD8+ T cells from blood. As for subset: CD45RO-CCR7+CD27+CD95- naive CD8+ T cells lacking CXCR3 (TNR3-). The clonotype was recovered from a human donor in good health. Some clones in this sample may be carry-over from other donors' samples. This CDR3 reads CASSSTGTELWWYTF. Complete variable domain (other parts from reference TRBV18 and TRBJ1-2): NAGVMQNPRHLVRRRGQEARLRCSPMKGHSHVYWYRQLPEEGLKFMVYLQKENIIDESGMPKERFSAEFPKEGPSILRIQQVVRGDSAAYFCASSSTGTELWWYTFGSGTRLTVV.